Listed here are 21 T cell receptor beta chains from one sample, sequenced in a study of shared clonotypes between healthy human individuals. Only in-frame clones appear in the TCRdb table, and some are missing; sequencing was by immunoSEQ multiplex PCR. The sample holds 2.5 million or so clones, more than 90% seen once. The sample was naive CD4+ T cells sorted from blood. Subset meaning: CD45RA+ positively selected. Every receptor here comes from a man aged 18 to 35 in good health.

This chain uses TRBV27 with TRBJ2-1, with 9 bases aligning to TRBD2. CDR3 length equals 13 residues. Losses at the gene ends were 9 bases for V and 7 bases for J; bases not matched to a gene: 7. In germline, CDR1 is MNHEY, CDR2 SMNVEV (reference sequence). CDR3 region: CASQREVGNEQFF. The CDR3 nucleotides read TGTGCCAGTCAGCGGGAGGTTGGGAATGAGCAGTTCTTC.

The chain combines TRBV2 with TRBJ2-7; 16 bases fit TRBD2. The length of the CDR3 is 14 residues. With V trimmed by 6 bases and J by 7 bases, 3 bases remained unmatched. The germline V gene encodes CDR1 SNHLY and CDR2 FYNNEI. CDR3 protein: CASRGLAGGLEQYF. In DNA, the CDR3 is TGTGCCAGCAGGGGACTAGCGGGGGGGCTGGAGCAGTACTTC.

V is TRBV11-2 and J is TRBJ2-3, with 8 bases matching TRBD2. This CDR3 region has 17 residues. Trimming cost V 4 bases and J 2 bases; bases outside gene matches: 11. The germline V gene has CDR1 SGHAT and CDR2 FQNNGV. CDR3 sequence (DNA): TGTGCCAGCAGCTCCCGCTTAAGCGGGGGTTCCACAGATACGCAGTATTTT. Amino acid sequence: CASSSRLSGGSTDTQYF. Filled out from reference TRBV11-2 and TRBJ2-3, the complete variable domain reads EAGVAQSPRYKIIEKRQSVAFWCNPISGHATLYWYQQILGQGPKLLIQFQNNGVVDDSQLPKDRFSAERLKGVDSTLKIQPAKLEDSAVYLCASSSRLSGGSTDTQYFGPGTRLTVL.

V is TRBV6-5 and J is TRBJ2-7; TRBD1 or TRBD2 may be the D gene (5 bases each). Germline loops: CDR1 MNHEY, CDR2 SVGAGI. The CDR3 has 12 amino acids. Trimming stripped 4 bases from V and 6 bases from J, with 10 bases between. CDR3 sequence: CASSSGTLEQYF. CDR3 in DNA: TGTGCCAGCAGTTCCGGGACCCTCGAGCAGTACTTC.

This chain uses TRBV29-1 with TRBJ1-4, with TRBD1 as a possible D gene (5 bases). Germline CDR1 SQVTM, CDR2 ANQGSEA. The V gene lost 4 bases and the J gene lost 5 bases, with 17 bases spanning the gap. The CDR3 spans 15 residues. The CDR3 bases are TGCAGCGTTGGCGGGACCTCCTCGGTAAATGAAAAACTGTTTTTT. It is translated as CSVGGTSSVNEKLFF. Using reference TRBV29-1 and TRBJ1-4 for the parts outside the CDR3, the full variable domain is SAVISQKPSRDICQRGTSLTIQCQVDSQVTMMFWYRQQPGQSLTLIATANQGSEATYESGFVIDKFPISRPNLTFSTLTVSNMSPEDSSIYLCSVGGTSSVNEKLFFGSGTQLSVL.

The gene calls are TRBV20-1 and TRBJ1-2; 7 nucleotides line up with TRBD1. The germline gives CDR1 DFQATT, CDR2 SNEGSKA (reference sequence). The CDR3 loop spans 11 amino acids. The trim removed 4 bases at V and 6 bases at J, leaving 2 bases unmatched. CDR3 amino acids: CSATGGNGYTF. The CDR3 bases are TGCAGTGCTACAGGGGGGAATGGCTACACCTTC.

The chain couples TRBV19 to TRBJ1-5, with a tentative D call TRBD1 (6 bases). In germline, CDR1 is LNHDA, CDR2 SQIVND (reference sequence). The CDR3 length is 14 residues. Trimming took 6 bases from V and 3 from J, leaving 12 bases between them. The CDR3 region has the DNA TGTGCCAGTAGACCCGGACAGTTCAATCAGCCCCAGCATTTT. Translation gives CASRPGQFNQPQHF.

This chain joins TRBV6-5 and TRBJ2-7; the match to TRBD2 covers 7 bases. V was pared by 8 bases and J by 4 bases, with 14 bases of the junction left unmatched. This CDR3 contains 15 residues. CDR1 is MNHEY, CDR2 SVGAGI, per germline. The CDR3 protein is CASRVGTGGGYEQYF. DNA of the CDR3: TGTGCCAGCCGAGTCGGTACGGGAGGAGGGTACGAGCAGTACTTC.

The CDR3 protein is CASRETARYGYTF. For the CDR3, the DNA is TGTGCCAGTAGAGAGACAGCCCGCTATGGCTACACCTTC. The chain is built from TRBV19 and TRBJ1-2, with a weak D call TRBD1 (5 bases). CDR3 length: 13 amino acids. Trimming cost V 6 bases and J 4 bases, with 12 bases left between them. CDR1 and CDR2 (germline): LNHDA, SQIVND (reference sequence).

The rearrangement joins TRBV7-2 to TRBJ2-1; TRBD2 aligns across 8 bases. CDR3 length: 14 amino acids. Germline V gene lookup returns CDR1 SGHTA and CDR2 FQGNSA. The ends lost 5 bases at V and 9 bases at J; junction bases unmatched: 9. Here the CDR3 DNA reads TGTGCCAGCAGCCCCAGGACTAGCTGGGGTGAGCAGTTCTTC. It is translated as CASSPRTSWGEQFF.

This chain joins TRBV29-1 and TRBJ1-4, with D perhaps matching TRBD1 (6 bases). The germline V and J ends were trimmed by 4 bases and 3 bases, with 12 bases remaining between them. Germline V CDR1 and CDR2: SQVTM, ANQGSEA. The CDR3 spans 14 residues. CDR3: CSVGGLVPNEKLFF. CDR3 nucleotides: TGCAGCGTTGGGGGGCTCGTTCCTAATGAAAAACTGTTTTTT.

This clone was detected once. The chain recombines TRBV28 with TRBJ1-6, with D possibly being TRBD1 (6 bases). Per the germline V gene, CDR1 is MDHEN and CDR2 is SYDVKM. Trimming cost V 5 bases and J 5 bases, with 13 bases left between them. This CDR3 is built from 15 residues. The CDR3 is CASSAGTLDNSPLHF. The CDR3 coding sequence is TGTGCCAGCAGTGCTGGGACACTAGATAATTCACCCCTCCACTTT.

This clone was detected only once. This chain connects TRBV4-1 to TRBJ2-3; 11 bases map to TRBD2. The CDR3 is made up of 15 amino acids. CDR1 is MGHRA, CDR2 YSYEKL, per germline. V shed 3 bases, J shed 5 bases, and the junction held 4 bases outside the gene matches. CDR3 DNA: TGCGCCAGCAGCCAGCGTACTAGCGGGGGAGATACGCAGTATTTT. Residues: CASSQRTSGGDTQYF.

Turning to this clone: This same CDR3 is encoded by further DNA sequences in the sample. V and J are TRBV7-2 and TRBJ2-7, with TRBD1 identical over 10 bases. Per the germline V gene, CDR1 is SGHTA and CDR2 is FQGNSA. The CDR3 sequence is 14 residues long. Trimming took 5 bases from V and 2 from J; bases not matched to a gene: 3. The CDR3 reads CASSRTGGAYEQYF. The CDR3 nucleotides are TGTGCCAGCAGCCGGACAGGGGGAGCCTACGAGCAGTACTTC.

This sequence joins TRBV11-2 and TRBJ2-2, with 16 bases that match TRBD2. In germline, CDR1 is SGHAT, CDR2 FQNNGV. Unmatched junction bases numbered 6, after V lost 4 bases and J lost 4 bases. The CDR3 has 18 amino acids. The CDR3 nucleotides are TGTGCCAGCAGCTGGGGACTAGCGGGAGGGCCCGGCACCGGGGAGCTGTTTTTT. The encoded protein is CASSWGLAGGPGTGELFF.

This clone was observed a few times. This chain connects TRBV9 to TRBJ1-6; perhaps TRBD1 as D (5 bases). Trimming cost V 0 bases and J 8 bases, with 18 bases left between them. The germline CDR1 and CDR2 sequences are SGDLS and YYNGEE. The CDR3 covers 17 residues. The CDR3 nucleotides are TGTGCCAGCAGCGTAGCTGGAGGGGCGCGGAAAGATTCACCCCTCCACTTT. Protein sequence: CASSVAGGARKDSPLHF. The entire variable domain, with the rest obtained from reference TRBV9 and TRBJ1-6, is as follows: DSGVTQTPKHLITATGQRVTLRCSPRSGDLSVYWYQQSLDQGLQFLIQYYNGEERAKGNILERFSAQQFPDLHSELNLSSLELGDSALYFCASSVAGGARKDSPLHFGNGTRLTVT.

This chain connects TRBV30 to TRBJ2-3, with 7 bases aligning to TRBD1. Germline CDR1 reads GTSNPN; CDR2 reads SVGIG (reference sequence). The V and J ends lost 1 base and 0 bases, in that order; junction bases with no gene match: 1. This CDR3 contains 14 residues. CDR3 coding DNA: TGTGCCTGGAGTGCGACAGGGAGCACAGATACGCAGTATTTT. Protein product: CAWSATGSTDTQYF.

V usage is TRBV5-1 and J usage is TRBJ2-3, with D perhaps TRBD1 or TRBD2 (6 bases each). Germline V lookup: CDR1 SGHRS, CDR2 YFSETQ. The V gene lost 3 bases and the J gene lost 2 bases, with 16 bases spanning the gap. CDR3 length equals 16 residues. In DNA form, the CDR3 reads TGCGCCAGCAGCTCCGAACCGCCGGGGGCCACAGATACGCAGTATTTT. Translation gives CASSSEPPGATDTQYF. Full variable domain (rest looked up from reference TRBV5-1 and TRBJ2-3): KAGVTQTPRYLIKTRGQQVTLSCSPISGHRSVSWYQQTPGQGLQFLFEYFSETQRNKGNFPGRFSGRQFSNSRSEMNVSTLELGDSALYLCASSSEPPGATDTQYFGPGTRLTVL.

The rearrangement joins TRBV28 to TRBJ1-2; possible D gene TRBD1, 5 bases. The CDR3 extends over 15 amino acids. V was cut by 7 bases and J by 6 bases, with 21 bases left in between. CDR1 MDHEN and CDR2 SYDVKM come from the germline V gene. The CDR3 region is CASTPGGRQSHGYTF. In nucleotides, the CDR3 is TGTGCCAGCACCCCCGGTGGGAGACAGTCGCATGGCTACACCTTC.

V and J are TRBV4-1 and TRBJ2-1, with TRBD2 identical over 10 bases. Germline lookup yields CDR1 MGHRA and CDR2 YSYEKL. The V segment lost 6 bases and the J segment 9 bases; nucleotides outside the gene matches: 11. The CDR3 covers 15 residues. CDR3 loop: CASRDSGGAFVEQFF. The DNA of the CDR3 is TGCGCCAGCAGAGACAGCGGGGGGGCCTTCGTTGAGCAGTTCTTC.

The V call is TRBV28, the J call TRBJ2-7, with D maybe TRBD2 (5 bases). Germline CDR1 reads MDHEN; CDR2 reads SYDVKM. Trimming left V 5 bases short and J 4 bases short, with 15 bases between. This CDR3 region has 14 residues. The CDR3 DNA is TGTGCCAGCAGTCCAAGACTAAACCCTTACGAGCAGTACTTC. Translating gives CASSPRLNPYEQYF.